The clone carrying this TCR beta chain occurred many times. Its antigen is unidentified. This entry belongs to a study of early T cells in non-severe SARS-CoV-2 infection. For the study at large: It was bulk RNA from unsorted whole blood that was sequenced, and the chains were unpaired.

Study-wide results and caveats: CD4 and private specificities were missed by VDJdb matching, which favored anti-spike CD8 responses.

The protocol attached unique molecular identifiers to individual cDNA molecules. TCRdb analysed the 5' RACE reads with MiXCR anew, one entry per CDR3 protein. Among fewer than 130,000 distinct CDR3 sequences listed, approximately 12% were seen once. Source: whole blood, taken at baseline. This clonotype was obtained from an adult who was a healthcare worker with PCR-confirmed SARS-CoV-2 infection or an uninfected control (not recorded which).

CDR3 region: CASSLAPDLGTQYF. Written as DNA, the CDR3 is TGCGCCAGCAGCTTGGCACCAGATCTTGGGACCCAGTACTTC. J is TRBJ2-5 and V is TRBV5-1, with D unclear. V was cut by 0 bases and J by 7 bases, with 13 bases left in between. The CDR3 has 14 amino acids. The germline CDR1 and CDR2 sequences are SGHRS and YFSETQ.